Sequencing of this T cell receptor beta chain was carried out in a study of blood T cell repertoires in COVID-19. About the study: The origin of the acute and convalescent COVID-19 samples was the United States, Italy and Spain.

Germline V gene lookup returns CDR1 MNHEY and CDR2 SMNVEV (reference sequence). V lost 3 bases and J lost 6, with 11 bases in between. There are 14 residues in the CDR3. Participants were aged about 18 to 89 years from approximately 24 US areas. Two negative PCRs, clearance, or symptom resolution had been documented for recovered Cohort 3 donors. Original processing notes: Estimation of nucleated cell counts relied on the amplification of reference gene primers. Here immunoSEQ multiplex PCR was the method, and the copy in TCRdb shows in-frame clones only, minus some. That table furnishes V, J and clone size, whereas the DNA furnished D and trimming. Of fewer than 400,000 clones detected, over 75% appear once; the ten largest clones hold around 5%.

Sequencing used PBMCs or T cells enriched from blood (not recorded which). The gene calls are TRBV27 and TRBJ1-4; tentative D call: TRBD1 (6 bases). The clonotype was recovered from a man under 40 who had recovered from COVID-19. This CDR3 is CASSFGGAHEKLFF. CDR3 DNA: TGTGCCAGCAGTTTCGGGGGGGCGCATGAAAAACTGTTTTTT.